This T cell receptor beta chain derives from a study of molecular identifiers for immune sequencing clone quantification. This clonotype came up many times. Its antigen is currently unknown. Whole-study results and caveats: A single cell's spiked Jurkat TCR RNA was reportedly detectable among roughly 920,000 naive cells. Clones above 20 RNA copies contained over 97% of effector molecules and under 1% of naive molecules.

Bulk libraries came from a prior protocol with listed TCR primers. TCRdb re-called the PCR reads through MiXCR, storing one row per CDR3 protein. Of fewer than 350,000 distinct CDR3 sequences listed, roughly 24% were seen once; the top ten hold around 0.7%. The CDR3 sequence is 15 residues long. Trimming took 2 bases from V and 8 from J; bases not matched to a gene: 8. Looked up from germline, CDR1 is MGHRA and CDR2 is YSYEKL. The clonotype originates from a human donor in good health. Some libraries in this study had Jurkat cell RNA spiked in. The V and J genes are TRBV4-1 and TRBJ1-4, with 7 bases identical to TRBD1. Sequencing used naive CD8+ T cells from blood, with Jurkat cell RNA spiked in. Subset here: FACS-sorted CD8+CD4-CCR7+CD45RA+ naive T cells. This CDR3 reads CASSQRSGTAEKLFF. The CDR3 nucleotides read TGCGCCAGCAGCCAACGGTCCGGGACAGCAGAAAAACTGTTTTTT.